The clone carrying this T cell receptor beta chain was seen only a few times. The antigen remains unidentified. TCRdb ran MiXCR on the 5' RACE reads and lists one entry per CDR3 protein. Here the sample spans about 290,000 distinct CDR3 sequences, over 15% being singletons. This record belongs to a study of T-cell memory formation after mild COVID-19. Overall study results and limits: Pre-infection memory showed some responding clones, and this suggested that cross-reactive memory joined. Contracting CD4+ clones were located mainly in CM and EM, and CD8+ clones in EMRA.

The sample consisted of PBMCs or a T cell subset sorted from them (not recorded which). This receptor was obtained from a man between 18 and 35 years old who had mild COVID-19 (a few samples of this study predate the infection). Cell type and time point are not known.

The CDR3 here is CASSQDLYGYTF. The CDR3 nucleotides are TGTGCCAGCAGCCAGGACCTATATGGCTACACCTTC. The chain has TRBV7-2 and TRBJ1-2, with D unclear. The V and J ends lost 5 bases and 5 bases respectively, with 9 bases between them. CDR1 and CDR2 (germline): SGHTA, FQGNSA. The CDR3 loop spans 12 amino acids.